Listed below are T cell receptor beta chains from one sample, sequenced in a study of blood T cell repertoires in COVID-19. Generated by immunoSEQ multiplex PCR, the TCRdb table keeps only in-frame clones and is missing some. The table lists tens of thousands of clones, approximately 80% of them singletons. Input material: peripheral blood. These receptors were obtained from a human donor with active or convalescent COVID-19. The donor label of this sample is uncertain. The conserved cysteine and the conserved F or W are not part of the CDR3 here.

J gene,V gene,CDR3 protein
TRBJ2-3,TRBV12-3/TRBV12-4,ASSFLGTDTQY
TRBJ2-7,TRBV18,ASSLAGRSYEQY
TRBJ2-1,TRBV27,ASSLSGANNEQF
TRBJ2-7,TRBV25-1,ASSSAGIAYEQY
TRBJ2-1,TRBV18,ASSPEGLAGGTEQF
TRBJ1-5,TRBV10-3,AISESWTSGEGAGSPQH
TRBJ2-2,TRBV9,ASSVGVPGELF
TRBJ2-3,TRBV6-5,ASSPRDFSTDTQY
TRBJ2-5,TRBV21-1,ASSKIGPGYGAQY
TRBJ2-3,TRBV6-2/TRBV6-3,ASSYGLANTDTQY
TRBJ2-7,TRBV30,AWSSSEYEQY
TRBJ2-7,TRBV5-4,ASSRAGEQY
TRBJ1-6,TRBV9,ASSETAGGAGNSPLH
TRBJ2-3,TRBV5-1,ASSFWTGDGTDTQY
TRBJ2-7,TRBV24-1,ATSARGQGDSYEQY
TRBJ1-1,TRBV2,ASIREMNTEAF
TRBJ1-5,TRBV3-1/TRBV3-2,ASSQGTEYSNQPQH
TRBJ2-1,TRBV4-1,ASSQEPHLDEQF
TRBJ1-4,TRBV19,ASSTARDEKLF
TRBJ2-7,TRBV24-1,ATSSTGGDHYEQY
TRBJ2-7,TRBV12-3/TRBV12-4,ASSPDIYEQY
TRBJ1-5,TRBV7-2,ASSLGQNQPQH